This TCR beta chain is drawn from a study of T cells in women clearing cervical HPV infection. Overall study context: Blood came at first lesion visit for cases, post-clearance for controls. Only a few women had HLA typing results available.

General study points: CIN3+ cases had significantly higher TCR repertoire richness than controls, but evenness did not differ.

In regard to this clone: Its antigen is still unknown. The observed sequence ends 3 residues before the CDR3 terminus, with the missing tail filled in from the germline J gene.

Sequencing used immunoSEQ multiplex PCR; TCRdb keeps in-frame clones, though not all of them. The sample table includes 40,000 or so clones. This CDR3 contains 15 residues. Germline-derived CDR1 and CDR2 are SEHNR and FQNEAQ (reference sequence). Trimming removed 6 bases from V and 2 bases from J; junction bases left unmatched: 6. MY09/MY11 PCR detected cervical HPV DNA; dot-blot assigned genotypes. Sequencing was done on a sample of blood buffy coat. This chain links TRBV7-9 with TRBJ2-1; TRBD1 matches 8 bases. The clonotype was recovered from a woman aged 18-70 years with a cervical HPV16 infection that either progressed to CIN3+ or cleared (not recorded which). This CDR3 reads CASSASGGAYNEQFF. Incomplete CDR3 DNA: TGTGCCAGCAGTGCTTCAGGGGGCGCCTACAATGAG. The full variable domain, in which reference TRBV7-9 and TRBJ2-1 provide the parts outside the CDR3, is DTGVSQNPRHKITKRGQNVTFRCDPISEHNRLYWYRQTLGQGPEFLTYFQNEAQLEKSRLLSDRFSAERPKGSFSTLEIQRTEQGDSAMYLCASSASGGAYNEQFFGPGTRLTVL.